The T cell receptor beta chain described here comes from a study of control samples from healthy donors and cancer patients. CDR3 size: 11 residues. The junction had 0 bases not matched to a gene; V was cut back by 6 bases and J by 4 bases. CDR1 is SQVTM, CDR2 ANQGSEA, per germline. The assay was immunoSEQ multiplex PCR, and TCRdb's table has in-frame clones only and misses some. The table has tens of thousands of clones, 91% seen once. This clone was counted once. The sequenced sample was blood. The V and J genes are TRBV29-1 and TRBJ1-1, with 9 bases fitting TRBD1. The receptor was isolated from a man younger than 40 in good health. The CDR3 sequence: CSVDRGTEAFF. In DNA, the CDR3 is TGCAGCGTGGACAGGGGCACTGAAGCTTTCTTT.